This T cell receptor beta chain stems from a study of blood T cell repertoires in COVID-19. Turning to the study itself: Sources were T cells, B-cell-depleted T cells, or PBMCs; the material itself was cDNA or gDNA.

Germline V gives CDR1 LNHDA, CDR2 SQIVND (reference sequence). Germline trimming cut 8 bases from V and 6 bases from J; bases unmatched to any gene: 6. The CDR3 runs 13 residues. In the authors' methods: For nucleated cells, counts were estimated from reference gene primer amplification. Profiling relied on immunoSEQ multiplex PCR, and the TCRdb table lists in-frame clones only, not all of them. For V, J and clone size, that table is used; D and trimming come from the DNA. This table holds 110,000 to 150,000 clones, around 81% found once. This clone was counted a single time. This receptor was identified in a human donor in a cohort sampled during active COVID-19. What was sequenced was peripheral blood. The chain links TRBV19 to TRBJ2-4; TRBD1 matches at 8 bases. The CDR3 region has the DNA TGTGCCAGTCAACAGGGGGTTTCAAACATTCAGTACTTC. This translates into CASQQGVSNIQYF.